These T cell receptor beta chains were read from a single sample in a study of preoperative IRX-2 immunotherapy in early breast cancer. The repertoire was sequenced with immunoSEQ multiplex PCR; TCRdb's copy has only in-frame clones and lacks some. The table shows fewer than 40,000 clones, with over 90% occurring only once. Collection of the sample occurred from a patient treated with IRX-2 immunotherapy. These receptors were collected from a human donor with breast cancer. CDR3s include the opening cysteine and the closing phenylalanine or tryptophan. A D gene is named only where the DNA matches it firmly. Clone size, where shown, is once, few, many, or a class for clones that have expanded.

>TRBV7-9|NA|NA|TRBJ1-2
TGTGCCAGCAGCCCGGGCCGGGGGATCTATGGCTACACCTTC
CASSPGRGIYGYTF
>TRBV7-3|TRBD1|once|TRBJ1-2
TGTGCCAGCAGCCCCGGGACAGGGGGCATAACGCATGGCTACACCTTC
CASSPGTGGITHGYTF
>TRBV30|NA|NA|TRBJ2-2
TGTGCCTGGAAAGAGGGTGGGACCGCGAACACCGGGGAGCTGTTTTTT
CAWKEGGTANTGELFF
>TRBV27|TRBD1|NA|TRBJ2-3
TGTGCCAGCAGTTTCCTCTCGACAGGGGTCAAAACAGATACGCAGTATTTT
CASSFLSTGVKTDTQYF
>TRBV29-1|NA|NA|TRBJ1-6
TGCAGCGTTAAAGAGCAGGCCAATAATTCACCCCTCCACTTT
CSVKEQANNSPLHF
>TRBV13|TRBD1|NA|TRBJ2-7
TGTGCCAGCAGCTTAGTTGCAGGGGGCTGGGGCGAGCAGTACTTC
CASSLVAGGWGEQYF
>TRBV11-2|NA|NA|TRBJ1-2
TGTGCCAGCAGCTCGGACGGACGAGCTAACTATGGCTACACCTTC
CASSSDGRANYGYTF
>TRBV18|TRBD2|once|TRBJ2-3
TGTGCCAGCTTATACACTAGCGGACAGGATACGCAGTATTTT
CASLYTSGQDTQYF
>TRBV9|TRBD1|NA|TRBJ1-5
TGTGCCAGCAGCGGGACAGGGGGGGATCAGCCCCAGCATTTT
CASSGTGGDQPQHF
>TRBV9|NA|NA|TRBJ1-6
TGTGCCAGCAGCGCGTCACTGGGCCCCTATAATTCACCCCTCCACTTT
CASSASLGPYNSPLHF
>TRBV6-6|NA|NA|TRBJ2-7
TGTGCCAGCAATCGGGGGGCCAATTCCGAGCAGTACTTC
CASNRGANSEQYF
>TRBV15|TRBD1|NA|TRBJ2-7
TGTGCCACCACTCCATGGACAGGGCTTTACGAGCAGTACTTC
CATTPWTGLYEQYF
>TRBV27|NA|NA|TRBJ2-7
TGTGCCAGCAGTGACCCATCAGGATACGAGCAGTACTTC
CASSDPSGYEQYF
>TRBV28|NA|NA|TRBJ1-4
TGTGCCAGCAGACCGGGAGGATCTAATGAAAAACTGTTTTTT
CASRPGGSNEKLFF
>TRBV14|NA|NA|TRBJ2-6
TGTGCCAGCAGCCAAGGTGGGGCCAACGTCCTGACTTTC
CASSQGGANVLTF
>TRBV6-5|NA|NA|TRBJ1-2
TGTGCCAGCAGTTACGACGGCCCTAACTATGGCTACACCTTC
CASSYDGPNYGYTF
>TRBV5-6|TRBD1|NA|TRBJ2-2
TGTGCCAGCAGCTTACCGGGACAGGGTCTGCGGACCGGGGAGCTGTTTTTT
CASSLPGQGLRTGELFF
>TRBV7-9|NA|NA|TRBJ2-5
TGTGCCAGCAGCCCCGGCCGCCCCAATTTTAAAGAGACCCAGTACTTC
CASSPGRPNFKETQYF
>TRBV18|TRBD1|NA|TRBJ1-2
TGTGCCAGCTCCCCCCAGGGGGCGGATGGCTACACCTTC
CASSPQGADGYTF
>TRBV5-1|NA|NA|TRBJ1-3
TGCGCCAGCAGCTTGTCCGTGACAGGCTCTGGAAACACCATATATTTT
CASSLSVTGSGNTIYF
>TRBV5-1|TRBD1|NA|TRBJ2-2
TGCGCCAGCAGCAGATTCCGGGACAGGGAGGCCGGGGAGCTGTTTTTT
CASSRFRDREAGELFF
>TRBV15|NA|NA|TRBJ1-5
TGTGCCACCAGCATTGGGGTTATTCTGGGTGGGAATCAGCCCCAGCATTTT
CATSIGVILGGNQPQHF
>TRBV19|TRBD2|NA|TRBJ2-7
TGTGCCAGTAGTACAGCGGGGGGCTCCTACGAGCAGTACTTC
CASSTAGGSYEQYF
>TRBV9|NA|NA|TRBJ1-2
TGTGCCAGCCCCCTCCTGGACGGGGGTGAAGGGGTAAGACCTAACTATGGCTACACCTTC
CASPLLDGGEGVRPNYGYTF
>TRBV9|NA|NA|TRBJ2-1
TGTGCCAGCAGCGTAGGGGGGACACGAGGATACAATGAGCAGTTCTTC
CASSVGGTRGYNEQFF
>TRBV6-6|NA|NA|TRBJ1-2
TGTGCCAGCATCCAACACGATCTTAACTATGGCTACACCTTC
CASIQHDLNYGYTF
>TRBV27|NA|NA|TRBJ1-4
TGTGCCATCTCTAGACCACCGGAAAAACTGTTTTTT
CAISRPPEKLFF
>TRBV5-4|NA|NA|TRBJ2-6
TGTGCCAGCATGGGCCCGCCAGTGTCTGGGGCCAACGTCCTGACTTTC
CASMGPPVSGANVLTF
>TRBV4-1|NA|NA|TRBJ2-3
TGCGCCAGCAGCACCCTCGTTTTAACTAGCACAGATACGCAGTATTTT
CASSTLVLTSTDTQYF
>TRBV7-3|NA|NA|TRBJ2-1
TGTGCCAGCAGCCCTGGGAAAGAGCAGTTCTTC
CASSPGKEQFF
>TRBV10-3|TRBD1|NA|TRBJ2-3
TGTGCCATCAGTGGAACCGGGACAGGGTCCTCTTTGGATACGCAGTATTTT
CAISGTGTGSSLDTQYF
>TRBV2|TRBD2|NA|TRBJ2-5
TGTGCCAGCACCTTAGCGGGGGGGCCGGAGACCCAGTACTTC
CASTLAGGPETQYF
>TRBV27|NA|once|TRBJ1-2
TGTGCCAGCCGAGGGGGGGGCTATGGCTACACCTTC
CASRGGGYGYTF
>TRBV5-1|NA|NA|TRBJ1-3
TGCGCCAGCAGCTTGGGGGGTCCAGGCTCTGGAAACACCATATATTTT
CASSLGGPGSGNTIYF
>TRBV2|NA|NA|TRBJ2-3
TGTGCCAGCAGCCGGGACTCGAGCACAGATACGCAGTATTTT
CASSRDSSTDTQYF
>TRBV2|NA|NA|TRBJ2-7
TGTGCCAGCAGTAACCCACCTTTGAGTTCTTGGGCAGGCTGGAGAGACGAGCAGTACTTC
CASSNPPLSSWAGWRDEQYF
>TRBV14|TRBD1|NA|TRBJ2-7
TGTGCCAGCAGCCAAGGCGCGACAGGGGCTCGCTCCTACGAGCAGTACTTC
CASSQGATGARSYEQYF
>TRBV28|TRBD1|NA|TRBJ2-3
TGTGCCAGCTGGGGACAGGCGCCTCGCACAGATACGCAGTATTTT
CASWGQAPRTDTQYF
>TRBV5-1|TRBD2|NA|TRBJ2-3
TGCGCCAGCAGCCTGGAGGCGGGACTAGCGGGAGTACGGGCCACAGATACGCAGTATTTT
CASSLEAGLAGVRATDTQYF
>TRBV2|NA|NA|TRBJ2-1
TGTGCCAGCAGTGAAGCGAGGGGGTTCTCCTCCTACAATGAGCAGTTCTTC
CASSEARGFSSYNEQFF
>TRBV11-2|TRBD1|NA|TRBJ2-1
TGTGCCAGCAGCTTCAGACAGGGGTCGGCGCGGCAGTTCTTC
CASSFRQGSARQFF
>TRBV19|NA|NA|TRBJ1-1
TGTGCCAGTAGTAGGGGTACGAACACTGAAGCTTTCTTT
CASSRGTNTEAFF
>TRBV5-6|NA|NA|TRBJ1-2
TGTGCCAGCAGCCAAAAGGACAGACCGCGCTATGGCTACACCTTC
CASSQKDRPRYGYTF
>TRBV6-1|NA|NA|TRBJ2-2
TGTGCCAGCAGTGAAGGACACCGAACCGGGGAGCTGTTTTTT
CASSEGHRTGELFF
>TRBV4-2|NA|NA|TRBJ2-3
TGTGCCAGCAGCCAACCCATTCAAGATACGCAGTATTTT
CASSQPIQDTQYF
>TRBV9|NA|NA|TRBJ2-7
TGTGCCAGCAGCGTAGATGTCAGTACGGGCTACGAGCAGTACTTC
CASSVDVSTGYEQYF
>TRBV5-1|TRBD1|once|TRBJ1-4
TGCGCCAGCAGCCCATACAGGGGCACTAATGAAAAACTGTTTTTT
CASSPYRGTNEKLFF
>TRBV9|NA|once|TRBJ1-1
TGTGCCAGCAGCTTATCGGGGTTACCGAACACTGAAGCTTTCTTT
CASSLSGLPNTEAFF
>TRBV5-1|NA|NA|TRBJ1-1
TGCGCCAGCAGCTTGGAGATCCGGGGGGCTGAAGCTTTCTTT
CASSLEIRGAEAFF
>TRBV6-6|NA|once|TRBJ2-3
TGTGCCAGCAGTTTACGGGGTTCTAGCACAGATACGCAGTATTTT
CASSLRGSSTDTQYF
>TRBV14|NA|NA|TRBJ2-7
TGTGCCAGCAGCCAAGGTGGATACGAGCAGTACTTC
CASSQGGYEQYF
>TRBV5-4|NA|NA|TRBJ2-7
TGTGCCAGCAGCTTGGGTGGAGAGACCTACGAGCAGTACTTC
CASSLGGETYEQYF
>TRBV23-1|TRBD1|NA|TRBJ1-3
TGCGCCAGCAGTCAATCTGGGTTTCGGGACAGGGCATCCCCCTCTGGAAACACCATATATTTT
CASSQSGFRDRASPSGNTIYF
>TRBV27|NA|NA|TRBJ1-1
TGTGCCAGCAGTTTCTACGGTGATACTGAAGCTTTCTTT
CASSFYGDTEAFF
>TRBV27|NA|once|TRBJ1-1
TGTGCCAGCTGGGGCCCACTAGACCCCAACACTGAAGCTTTCTTT
CASWGPLDPNTEAFF
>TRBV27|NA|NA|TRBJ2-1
TGTGCCAGCAGTTTATGGGTTCGGCGTGAGCAGTTCTTC
CASSLWVRREQFF
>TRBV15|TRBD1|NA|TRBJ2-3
TGTGCCACCAGCAGAGAGGGACAGGGCCCCACAGATACGCAGTATTTT
CATSREGQGPTDTQYF
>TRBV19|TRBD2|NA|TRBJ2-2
TGTGCCAGTAGTGCACTAGCGGGGGGACCCGGGGAGCTGTTTTTT
CASSALAGGPGELFF
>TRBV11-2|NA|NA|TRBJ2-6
TGTGCCAGCACCCGCGGAAACTCTGGGGCCAACGTCCTGACTTTC
CASTRGNSGANVLTF